One sample yielded the 13 T cell receptor beta chains listed below, sequenced in a study of cytomegalovirus exposure and HLA in healthy donors. This PCR relied on a set of 60 Vbeta primers and 13 Jbeta primers. Libraries were prepared by immunoSEQ multiplex PCR; TCRdb keeps only in-frame clonotypes and omits some of them. The data show approximately 150,000 clones, 55% to 85% seen once. The sequenced sample was PBMCs. These TCRs come from a man aged 35 to 55 in good health and CMV-seronegative.

The rearrangement joins TRBV28 to TRBJ2-5; D possibly corresponds to TRBD2 (6 bases). The CDR3 totals 14 residues. V was pared by 1 base and J by 5 bases, with 11 bases between. Germline V gives CDR1 MDHEN, CDR2 SYDVKM. CDR3: CASSLLEGMETQYF. The DNA for the CDR3 is TGTGCCAGCAGTTTATTGGAGGGTATGGAGACCCAGTACTTC.

The chain combines TRBV19 with TRBJ1-6; D is undetermined. Trimming cost V 3 bases and J 9 bases, with 12 bases left between them. The CDR3 covers 14 residues. Germline assignment: CDR1 LNHDA and CDR2 SQIVND (reference sequence). The CDR3 DNA reads TGTGCCAGTAGTATGGCCGAGGTGGGTTCACCCCTCCACTTT. Amino acid sequence: CASSMAEVGSPLHF.

The genes are TRBV28 and TRBJ2-1; 7 bases map to TRBD1. Germline V gene lookup returns CDR1 MDHEN and CDR2 SYDVKM. The CDR3 is 11 amino acids. V dropped 6 bases and J dropped 13; count of bases not matched to a gene: 6. CDR3: CASSVRTGQFF. DNA of the CDR3: TGTGCCAGCAGCGTAAGGACAGGACAGTTCTTC. Supplemented by reference TRBV28 and TRBJ2-1, the full variable domain reads DVKVTQSSRYLVKRTGEKVFLECVQDMDHENMFWYRQDPGLGLRLIYFSYDVKMKEKGDIPEGYSVSREKKERFSLILESASTNQTSMYLCASSVRTGQFFGPGTRLTVL.

The chain couples TRBV21-1 to TRBJ2-2; the table's D call TRBD1 went unverified against the DNA. TRBV21-1 represents a pseudogene. The CDR3 consists of 17 residues. CDR3 DNA: TGTGCCAGCAGCAAAGAGGGACAGGGCCTCGACACCGGGGAGCTGTTTTTT. It specifies CASSKEGQGLDTGELFF.

This chain connects TRBV10-1 to TRBJ2-7, with D maybe TRBD1 (6 bases). V lost 5 bases and J lost 2, with 13 bases in between. CDR1 is WNHNN and CDR2 is SYGVQD in the germline V gene (reference sequence). The CDR3 runs to 14 residues. CDR3 DNA: TGCGCCAGCAGTACCCAGGGGTCCCCCTACGAGCAGTACTTC. This translates into CASSTQGSPYEQYF.

V is TRBV7-9 and J is TRBJ1-3; 9 bases align to TRBD1. V dropped 5 bases and J dropped 3; count of bases not matched to a gene: 11. CDR3 length equals 17 residues. Germline lookup yields CDR1 SEHNR and CDR2 FQNEAQ (reference sequence). CDR3 sequence (DNA): TGTGCCAGCAGCCAACCCGGGACAGGGATCTATGGAAACACCATATATTTT. Translation: CASSQPGTGIYGNTIYF.

This rearrangement joins TRBV9 to TRBJ1-2; possibly TRBD1 for D (5 bases). V gave up 3 bases and J gave up 2 bases, with 11 bases separating them. CDR1 and CDR2 (germline): SGDLS, YYNGEE. The CDR3 has 14 residues. CDR3 DNA sequence: TGTGCCAGCAGCGCGGGGGATTACAACTATGGCTACACCTTC. Residues: CASSAGDYNYGYTF.

The chain combines TRBV6-4 with TRBJ2-1, with TRBD1 identical over 9 bases. This CDR3 is 15 amino acids long. V dropped 2 bases and J dropped 7; count of bases not matched to a gene: 6. The V gene's germline CDR1 is MRHNA and CDR2 SNTAGT. The CDR3 region has the DNA TGTGCCAGCAGTGACCCGGGACAGGGAAGAAATGAGCAGTTCTTC. It translates to CASSDPGQGRNEQFF.

CDR3: CASSFSGFYEQYF. For the CDR3, the DNA is TGTGCCAGCAGCTTTTCAGGTTTCTACGAGCAGTACTTC. V usage is TRBV5-8 and J usage is TRBJ2-7; no clear D. CDR3 length equals 13 residues. The V end lost 2 bases, the J end lost 3 bases, and 9 bases lay between the germline ends. Germline CDR1 is SGHTS and CDR2 is YDEGEE.

The count of this clone is one. This rearrangement joins TRBV5-1 to TRBJ2-7, with 11 bases matching TRBD1. The CDR3 covers 15 residues. V lost 4 bases, J lost 3 bases, and 6 bases stayed unmatched. Per germline, CDR1 SGHRS and CDR2 YFSETQ. Written as DNA, the CDR3 is TGCGCCAGCAGCCCGGGGACAGGGGGATACTACGAGCAGTACTTC. This translates into CASSPGTGGYYEQYF.

This clone has more than one count but fewer than ten. The chain recombines TRBV25-1 with TRBJ2-3; TRBD2 might be the D (6 bases). Germline V gives CDR1 MGHDK, CDR2 SYGVNS. The V and J ends lost 3 bases and 6 bases respectively, with 16 bases between them. The CDR3 spans 15 residues. The CDR3: CASSDSPWGVDTQYF. CDR3 nucleotide sequence: TGTGCCAGCAGTGATTCCCCGTGGGGGGTCGATACGCAGTATTTT.

The rearrangement links TRBV6-5 to TRBJ1-1, with D possibly being TRBD1 (5 bases). Between the trimmed V and J ends, which lost 2 bases and 4 bases, there was a span of 14 bases. CDR3 length: 15 residues. CDR1 and CDR2 from the germline V gene are MNHEY and SVGAGI. The CDR3 here is CASSYPGGGGTEAFF. The CDR3 nucleotides are TGTGCCAGCAGTTACCCTGGTGGGGGAGGCACTGAAGCTTTCTTT.

This chain uses TRBV2 with TRBJ2-3, with a weak D call TRBD2 (5 bases). CDR3 length: 15 residues. From germline, CDR1 is SNHLY and CDR2 FYNNEI. Trimming removed 8 bases from V and 2 bases from J, with 17 bases in between. The CDR3 is CASLFGSSYTDTQYF. Written as DNA, the CDR3 is TGTGCCAGCCTGTTTGGGTCTAGCTACACAGATACGCAGTATTTT.